Below are 24 T cell receptor beta chains sequenced from a single sample in a study of beta chain features in type 1 diabetes (dated 2018 in TCRdb). The library was built by means of the immunoSEQ multiplex PCR assay. The entire isolated RNA was reverse transcribed using the High Capacity cDNA Reverse Transcription Kit, and thus expressed TCRB transcripts were sequenced. TCRdb took this table from immuneACCESS and kept in-frame rearrangements with V and J called. Such tables lack part of the clones; where checked against another copy, unresolved V genes explain under half of the gap, and the rest is unexplained. In this sample the table shows about 180,000 clones, about 13% of which occur a single time. The top ten clonotypes cover approximately 0.62% of the sample. Sequencing was done on a sample of central memory CD4+ T cells from blood. The origin of the receptors is a woman aged 18-29 years in good health.

The chain couples TRBV5-1 to TRBJ2-5; D is perhaps TRBD1 (6 bases). CDR1 and CDR2 (germline): SGHRS, YFSETQ. The CDR3 is 13 residues long. The V end was cut by 5 bases, the J end by 4 bases, with 12 bases between. The CDR3 loop is CASSPQGTETQYF. The CDR3 coding sequence is TGCGCCAGCAGTCCACAGGGAACAGAGACCCAGTACTTC.

The genes are TRBV28 and TRBJ1-1; no definite D call. V shed 5 bases and J shed 2 bases, with 9 bases lying between them. Germline V gene sequence: CDR1 MDHEN, CDR2 SYDVKM. This CDR3 spans 13 amino acids. CDR3 coding DNA: TGTGCCAGCAGTCGGTACGAAAACACTGAAGCTTTCTTT. This sequence encodes CASSRYENTEAFF.

This clone has only a few counts. The rearrangement uses TRBV9 and TRBJ2-5; 7 nucleotides align to TRBD1. The junction had 8 bases not matched to a gene; V was cut back by 4 bases and J by 2 bases. This CDR3 contains 15 residues. The germline V gene has CDR1 SGDLS and CDR2 YYNGEE. In DNA, the CDR3 is TGTGCCAGCAGCAGGGGGCTGGAGAGGCAAGAGACCCAGTACTTC. This translates into CASSRGLERQETQYF.

For this clone: Different DNA sequences within this sample yield the same CDR3. The V gene is TRBV5-6, the J gene TRBJ2-1; 12 bases line up with TRBD2. The CDR3 totals 16 residues. The V and J ends lost 0 bases and 6 bases, in that order; junction bases with no gene match: 4. CDR1 and CDR2 (germline): SGHDT, YYEEEE. The CDR3 loop reads CASSLGLAGVSNEQFF. The CDR3 bases are TGTGCCAGCAGCTTGGGACTAGCGGGAGTCTCCAATGAGCAGTTCTTC.

V gene TRBV7-2 combines with J gene TRBJ2-7, with TRBD1 matching 12 bases. The germline gives CDR1 SGHTA, CDR2 FQGNSA. This CDR3 comprises 15 residues. V shed 6 bases, J shed 6 bases, and the junction held 9 bases outside the gene matches. The CDR3 loop is CASSWEGTGGPEQYF. As DNA, the CDR3 is TGTGCCAGCAGTTGGGAGGGGACAGGGGGCCCCGAGCAGTACTTC.

The sample holds many counts of this clone. This chain connects TRBV9 to TRBJ2-5; tentatively, D is TRBD2 (6 bases). V lost 0 bases to trimming and J lost 1 base, with 13 bases between them. The germline V gene has CDR1 SGDLS and CDR2 YYNGEE. CDR3 length equals 16 residues. The DNA for the CDR3 is TGTGCCAGCAGCGTAGGAGGAGTAGCGGCCCAAGAGACCCAGTACTTC. Translation gives CASSVGGVAAQETQYF.

This clone was counted a few times. The rearrangement links TRBV10-3 to TRBJ2-6; a weak D match, TRBD2 (7 bases). V shed 0 bases and J shed 2 bases, with 11 bases lying between them. Germline values: CDR1 ENHRY, CDR2 SYGVKD. The CDR3 extends over 17 amino acids. The CDR3 sequence: CAISESGGGAGANVLTF. The CDR3 DNA follows: TGTGCCATCAGTGAGTCGGGAGGGGGGGCTGGGGCCAACGTCCTGACTTTC.

The V and J genes are TRBV5-1 and TRBJ2-1; D gene unclear. V lost 0 bases, J lost 5 bases, and 6 bases lay in between. The CDR3 contains 13 residues. Germline V gene data show CDR1 as SGHRS and CDR2 as YFSETQ. Written as DNA, the CDR3 is TGCGCCAGCAGCTTGGGCGCGGACAATGAGCAGTTCTTC. This translates into CASSLGADNEQFF.

This clone was seen a handful of times. This chain's CDR3 is CASSEGGYQPQHF. Written as DNA, the CDR3 is TGTGCCAGCAGTGAAGGAGGGTATCAGCCCCAGCATTTT. This rearrangement joins TRBV25-1 to TRBJ1-5; D is unclear. CDR1 MGHDK and CDR2 SYGVNS come from the germline V gene. V was shortened by 2 bases and J by 5 bases, with 7 bases between the two germline ends. The CDR3 length is 13 residues.

Only a few counts were recorded for this clone. The V gene is TRBV7-6, the J gene TRBJ2-1; no reliable D call. CDR3 size: 12 residues. Germline CDR1 and CDR2: SGHVS and FNYEAQ. The V end was cut by 2 bases, the J end by 5 bases, with 4 bases between. DNA of the CDR3: TGTGCCAGCAGCTTAACACACAATGAGCAGTTCTTC. Translated, it gives CASSLTHNEQFF. The whole variable domain, remainder taken from reference TRBV7-6 and TRBJ2-1, is GAGVSQSPRYKVTKRGQDVALRCDPISGHVSLYWYRQALGQGPEFLTYFNYEAQQDKSGLPNDRFSAERPEGSISTLTIQRTEQRDSAMYRCASSLTHNEQFFGPGTRLTVL.

This clone was found a few times. The chain employs TRBV6-9 and TRBJ1-1; TRBD1 agrees at 10 bases. This CDR3 is built from 18 residues. From germline, CDR1 is MNHGY and CDR2 SVAAGI. Trimming removed 9 bases from V and 1 base from J; junction bases left unmatched: 17. CDR3 sequence (DNA): TGTGCCAGACCGGGACAGGGGCTCTGCTCAATAGGGAACACTGAAGCTTTCTTT. Encoded protein: CARPGQGLCSIGNTEAFF.

This clone has more than one count but fewer than ten. The chain combines TRBV30 with TRBJ2-3; TRBD1 aligns across 8 bases. The CDR3 loop spans 15 amino acids. Germline CDR1 is GTSNPN and CDR2 is SVGIG (reference sequence). The V segment lost 2 bases and the J segment 2 bases; nucleotides outside the gene matches: 6. This CDR3 is CAWSPGQGTTDTQYF. CDR3 coding DNA: TGTGCCTGGAGTCCCGGACAGGGAACCACAGATACGCAGTATTTT. The whole variable domain, remainder taken from reference TRBV30 and TRBJ2-3, is SQTIHQWPATLVQPVGSPLSLECTVEGTSNPNLYWYRQAAGRGLQLLFYSVGIGQISSEVPQNLSASRPQDRQFILSSKKLLLSDSGFYLCAWSPGQGTTDTQYFGPGTRLTVL.

The chain is built from TRBV5-1 and TRBJ2-5, with D tentatively TRBD2 (6 bases). This CDR3 spans 15 amino acids. Germline CDR1 SGHRS, CDR2 YFSETQ. V lost 2 bases and J lost 2, with 13 bases in between. For the CDR3, the DNA is TGCGCCAGCAGCTTACCGGTGGCGGGACAAGAGACCCAGTACTTC. Translation gives CASSLPVAGQETQYF.

This chain connects TRBV28 to TRBJ2-7; D is unresolved. CDR3 size: 13 residues. The germline gives CDR1 MDHEN, CDR2 SYDVKM. V lost 6 bases to trimming and J lost 2 bases, with 11 bases between them. CDR3 sequence reads: CASSTWQAYEQYF. The DNA of the CDR3 is TGTGCCAGCAGCACGTGGCAGGCCTACGAGCAGTACTTC. The full variable domain, in which reference TRBV28 and TRBJ2-7 provide the parts outside the CDR3, is DVKVTQSSRYLVKRTGEKVFLECVQDMDHENMFWYRQDPGLGLRLIYFSYDVKMKEKGDIPEGYSVSREKKERFSLILESASTNQTSMYLCASSTWQAYEQYFGPGTRLTVT.

The CDR3 region has the DNA TGTGCCAGCCGACCGGGGCGGGGTCGGGGGAAGGATGAAAAACTGTTTTTT. Protein: CASRPGRGRGKDEKLFF. The chain recombines TRBV7-2 with TRBJ1-4; a possible D gene is TRBD1 (5 bases). This CDR3 comprises 17 residues. Germline loops: CDR1 SGHTA, CDR2 FQGNSA. Deletions cut 8 bases from V and 6 bases from J, with 25 bases between. Supplemented by reference TRBV7-2 and TRBJ1-4, the full variable domain reads GAGVSQSPSNKVTEKGKDVELRCDPISGHTALYWYRQSLGQGLEFLIYFQGNSAPDKSGLPSDRFSAERTGGSVSTLTIQRTQQEDSAVYLCASRPGRGRGKDEKLFFGSGTQLSVL.

This clone was observed a few times. The chain employs TRBV29-1 and TRBJ2-3; D perhaps matches TRBD1 (6 bases). Germline values: CDR1 SQVTM, CDR2 ANQGSEA. The CDR3 consists of 13 residues. V lost 0 bases and J lost 11, with 15 bases in between. The CDR3 sequence: CSVEEGTTSKQYF. The DNA of the CDR3 is TGCAGCGTTGAAGAGGGGACAACGAGTAAGCAGTATTTT.

The rearrangement links TRBV6-6 to TRBJ2-5; weak D call: TRBD1 (6 bases). Trimming removed 3 bases at V and 4 bases at J, with 12 bases between. CDR1 is MNHNY, CDR2 SVGAGI, per germline (reference sequence). This CDR3 comprises 14 residues. CDR3 nucleotide sequence: TGTGCCAGCAGTTATGGACAGAGGTTAGAGACCCAGTACTTC. This encodes CASSYGQRLETQYF.

The chain joins TRBV28 to TRBJ1-1; 7 bases fit TRBD1. The CDR3 totals 12 residues. Per the germline V gene, CDR1 is MDHEN and CDR2 is SYDVKM. V shed 5 bases, J shed 9 bases, and the junction held 6 bases outside the gene matches. The CDR3 loop is CASSPDRAQAFF. In DNA form, the CDR3 reads TGTGCCAGCAGTCCCGACAGGGCACAAGCTTTCTTT.

This clone was detected a few times. This chain links TRBV5-1 with TRBJ2-3; 10 bases map to TRBD2. CDR1 and CDR2 (germline): SGHRS, YFSETQ. V was clipped by 3 bases and J by 4 bases; unmatched bases: 8. CDR3 size: 16 residues. The CDR3 loop is CASSSRLAGEPDTQYF. CDR3 nucleotides: TGCGCCAGCAGCTCCCGCCTAGCGGGAGAGCCAGATACGCAGTATTTT.

This clone was counted a few times. This rearrangement joins TRBV6-5 to TRBJ2-3; TRBD1 matches 8 bases. CDR1 is MNHEY and CDR2 is SVGAGI in the germline V gene. V lost 4 bases and J lost 0; bases outside the gene matches: 6. CDR3 length equals 16 residues. CDR3 coding DNA: TGTGCCAGCAGTTCCTCGGACAGGGTTAGCACAGATACGCAGTATTTT. Its translation is CASSSSDRVSTDTQYF.

This chain links TRBV28 with TRBJ2-3; unclear D gene. The germline V gene has CDR1 MDHEN and CDR2 SYDVKM. With 7 bases removed from V and 5 bases from J, the gap between germline ends came to 13 bases. The CDR3 spans 13 residues. The CDR3, as DNA: TGTGCCAGCACCCTTGGCTCTTTAGATACGCAGTATTTT. Translated: CASTLGSLDTQYF.

This clone was detected a few times. V is TRBV20-1 and J is TRBJ2-3; D remains unclear. Germline V CDR1 and CDR2: DFQATT, SNEGSKA (reference sequence). The CDR3 has 10 amino acids. V lost 6 bases and J lost 2, with 3 bases in between. CDR3 sequence (DNA): TGCAGTGCCCTCACAGATACGCAGTATTTT. Translation: CSALTDTQYF.

The V and J genes are TRBV5-1 and TRBJ2-3, with D unclear. Germline V gene lookup returns CDR1 SGHRS and CDR2 YFSETQ. This CDR3 spans 12 amino acids. V lost 5 bases and J lost 2, with 6 bases in between. CDR3 sequence (DNA): TGCGCCAGCAGTAGTTACACAGATACGCAGTATTTT. It yields the protein CASSSYTDTQYF.

The chain has TRBV28 and TRBJ1-5, with 7 bases fitting TRBD1. In germline, CDR1 is MDHEN, CDR2 SYDVKM. This CDR3 contains 16 residues. With 2 bases clipped from V and 2 bases from J, the junction kept 6 bases outside the gene matches. The CDR3 sequence is CASSLATGVGNQPQHF. CDR3 bases: TGTGCCAGCAGTTTAGCTACAGGGGTCGGCAATCAGCCCCAGCATTTT. Full variable domain (rest looked up from reference TRBV28 and TRBJ1-5): DVKVTQSSRYLVKRTGEKVFLECVQDMDHENMFWYRQDPGLGLRLIYFSYDVKMKEKGDIPEGYSVSREKKERFSLILESASTNQTSMYLCASSLATGVGNQPQHFGDGTRLSIL.